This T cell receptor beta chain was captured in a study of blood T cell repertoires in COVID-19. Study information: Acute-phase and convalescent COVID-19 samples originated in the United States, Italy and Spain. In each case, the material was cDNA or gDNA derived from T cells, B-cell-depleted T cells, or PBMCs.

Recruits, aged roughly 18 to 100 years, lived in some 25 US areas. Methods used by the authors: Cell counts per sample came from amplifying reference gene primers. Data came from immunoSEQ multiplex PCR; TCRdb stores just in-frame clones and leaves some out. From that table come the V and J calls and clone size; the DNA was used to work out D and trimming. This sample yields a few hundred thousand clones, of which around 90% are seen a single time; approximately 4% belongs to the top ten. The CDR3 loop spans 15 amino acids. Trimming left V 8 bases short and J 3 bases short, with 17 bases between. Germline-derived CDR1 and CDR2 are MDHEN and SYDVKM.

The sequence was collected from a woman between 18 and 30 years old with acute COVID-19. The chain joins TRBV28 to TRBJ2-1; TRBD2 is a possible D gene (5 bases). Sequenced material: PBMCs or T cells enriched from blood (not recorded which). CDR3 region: CASSKEVSLYNEQFF. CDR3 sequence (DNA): TGTGCCAGCTCTAAGGAGGTTTCACTCTACAATGAGCAGTTCTTC.